A selection of T cell receptor beta chains follows, all from one sample in a study of control samples from healthy donors and cancer patients. TCRdb's copy holds only in-frame clones and misses some; the assay was immunoSEQ multiplex PCR. The sample contains some 96,000 clones, roughly 87% of which appear only once. The specimen sequenced was blood. These receptors were obtained from a woman between 45 and 60 years old in good health. The CDR3 runs from the conserved cysteine through the conserved F or W. The order of the fields is V gene, J gene, clone size, D gene, CDR3 length, CDR3 protein, CDR3 DNA. The D gene is left open where the match is weak. Clone size is not always given. Where it is, it says once, few, many or a class for expanded clones.

V: TRBV18; J: TRBJ1-2; size: -; D: TRBD1; length: 17; CDR3: CASSPNGQGARLRGYTF; DNA: TGTGCCAGCTCACCAAATGGACAGGGGGCAAGGTTGAGGGGCTACACCTTC
V: TRBV7-2; J: TRBJ1-2; size: -; D: -; length: 16; CDR3: CASSFLSTASQYGYTF; DNA: TGTGCCAGCAGCTTTCTTTCGACAGCGAGCCAATATGGCTACACCTTC
V: TRBV6-5; J: TRBJ1-5; size: -; D: -; length: 14; CDR3: CASITTDTSQPQHF; DNA: TGTGCCAGCATCACGACAGATACATCTCAGCCCCAGCATTTT
V: TRBV5-5; J: TRBJ1-6; size: -; D: -; length: 15; CDR3: CASSWGPDYNSPLHF; DNA: TGTGCCAGCAGCTGGGGGCCTGACTATAATTCACCCCTCCACTTT
V: TRBV27; J: TRBJ2-1; size: -; D: -; length: 12; CDR3: CASSSRLDEQFF; DNA: TGTGCCAGCAGTTCCCGTCTCGATGAGCAGTTCTTC
V: TRBV6-5; J: TRBJ1-5; size: -; D: TRBD1; length: 16; CDR3: CASSYAGDRVGQPQHF; DNA: TGTGCCAGCAGTTACGCGGGGGACAGGGTTGGCCAGCCCCAGCATTTT
V: TRBV9; J: TRBJ2-6; size: -; D: -; length: 13; CDR3: CASSVAGANVLTF; DNA: TGTGCCAGCAGCGTAGCGGGGGCCAACGTCCTGACTTTC
V: TRBV6-5; J: TRBJ2-2; size: -; D: -; length: 15; CDR3: CASSYGRQGHGELFF; DNA: TGTGCCAGCAGTTACGGTCGGCAGGGTCACGGGGAGCTGTTTTTT
V: TRBV20-1; J: TRBJ2-5; size: -; D: TRBD2; length: 17; CDR3: CSASFPRLAGLQETQYF; DNA: TGCAGTGCTAGTTTCCCTCGACTAGCGGGATTACAAGAGACCCAGTACTTC
V: TRBV6-5; J: TRBJ1-1; size: -; D: TRBD1; length: 16; CDR3: CASSSPTGEGNTEAFF; DNA: TGTGCCAGCAGTTCCCCGACAGGGGAAGGGAACACTGAAGCTTTCTTT
V: TRBV11-2; J: TRBJ2-1; size: few; D: TRBD2; length: 15; CDR3: CASSPSGGSYNEQFF; DNA: TGTGCCAGCAGCCCCTCGGGGGGCTCCTACAATGAGCAGTTCTTC
V: TRBV15; J: TRBJ2-1; size: -; D: -; length: 12; CDR3: CATSPFGVEQFF; DNA: TGTGCCACCAGCCCATTTGGGGTAGAGCAGTTCTTC
V: TRBV7-9; J: TRBJ1-1; size: few; D: TRBD1; length: 14; CDR3: CASSEGQKNTEAFF; DNA: TGTGCCAGCAGCGAGGGACAGAAGAACACTGAAGCTTTCTTT
V: TRBV19; J: TRBJ2-4; size: -; D: -; length: 20; CDR3: CASSETPGPANGGAKNIQYF; DNA: TGTGCCAGTAGTGAAACCCCCGGGCCTGCTAACGGAGGGGCCAAAAACATTCAGTACTTC
V: TRBV9; J: TRBJ1-4; size: -; D: TRBD1; length: 15; CDR3: CASSARQGTGEKLFF; DNA: TGTGCCAGCAGCGCCAGACAGGGTACAGGTGAAAAACTGTTTTTT
V: TRBV11-3; J: TRBJ2-1; size: once; D: -; length: 14; CDR3: CASSLDGPSNEQFF; DNA: TGTGCCAGCAGCTTAGATGGCCCTAGCAATGAGCAGTTCTTC
V: TRBV2; J: TRBJ2-4; size: -; D: -; length: 14; CDR3: CASAPVLAKNIQYF; DNA: TGTGCCAGCGCACCTGTGCTAGCCAAAAACATTCAGTACTTC
V: TRBV5-6; J: TRBJ1-4; size: -; D: -; length: 14; CDR3: CASRMRGADEKLFF; DNA: TGTGCCAGCCGTATGAGGGGGGCCGATGAAAAACTGTTTTTT
V: TRBV19; J: TRBJ1-5; size: -; D: TRBD1; length: 14; CDR3: CASMSARGNQPQHF; DNA: TGTGCCAGTATGAGTGCCAGGGGGAATCAGCCCCAGCATTTT
V: TRBV9; J: TRBJ2-5; size: -; D: TRBD2; length: 15; CDR3: CASSLGLAGQETQYF; DNA: TGTGCCAGCAGCCTGGGACTAGCAGGCCAAGAGACCCAGTACTTC
V: TRBV6-2/TRBV6-3; J: TRBJ2-1; size: -; D: -; length: 13; CDR3: CASSYSNYNEQFF; DNA: TGTGCCAGCAGTTACTCGAACTACAATGAGCAGTTCTTC
V: TRBV13; J: TRBJ2-1; size: -; D: TRBD2; length: 15; CDR3: CASSPASGGYNEQFF; DNA: TGTGCCAGCAGCCCAGCTAGCGGGGGGTACAATGAGCAGTTCTTC
V: TRBV27; J: TRBJ2-1; size: -; D: TRBD2; length: 16; CDR3: CASTSTGTSGRGEQFF; DNA: TGTGCCAGCACTTCCACCGGGACTAGCGGGAGGGGTGAGCAGTTCTTC
V: TRBV10-2; J: TRBJ1-1; size: few; D: -; length: 12; CDR3: CASTGVNTEAFF; DNA: TGCGCCAGCACAGGGGTTAACACTGAAGCTTTCTTT
V: TRBV19; J: TRBJ1-5; size: -; D: TRBD1; length: 11; CDR3: CASSFGQESHF; DNA: TGTGCCAGTAGTTTCGGACAGGAGAGCCATTTT
V: TRBV5-6; J: TRBJ1-2; size: -; D: -; length: 13; CDR3: CASSLGYNYGYTF; DNA: TGTGCCAGCAGCTTGGGATACAACTATGGCTACACCTTC
V: TRBV19; J: TRBJ1-3; size: -; D: TRBD1; length: 16; CDR3: CASRVRGQSTGNTIYF; DNA: TGTGCCAGTAGAGTAAGGGGACAGAGTACTGGAAACACCATATATTTT
V: TRBV19; J: TRBJ2-1; size: few; D: -; length: 11; CDR3: CASSNVVKQFF; DNA: TGTGCCAGTAGTAATGTGGTAAAGCAGTTCTTC
V: TRBV5-6; J: TRBJ2-5; size: -; D: -; length: 16; CDR3: CASSLDRGSKRGTQYF; DNA: TGTGCCAGCAGCTTGGATCGCGGCTCCAAGAGAGGGACCCAGTACTTC
V: TRBV18; J: TRBJ2-3; size: -; D: -; length: 16; CDR3: CASSPVEGGMTDTQYF; DNA: TGTGCCAGCTCACCGGTAGAAGGAGGGATGACAGATACGCAGTATTTT
V: TRBV6-5; J: TRBJ1-2; size: -; D: -; length: 12; CDR3: CAISPSPGGYTF; DNA: TGTGCCATTTCTCCCTCCCCGGGCGGCTACACCTTC
V: TRBV2; J: TRBJ1-4; size: -; D: -; length: 14; CDR3: CASSWGGGNEKLFF; DNA: TGTGCCAGCAGTTGGGGGGGCGGCAATGAAAAACTGTTTTTT
V: TRBV19; J: TRBJ2-7; size: -; D: -; length: 15; CDR3: CASSIVRGPSYEQYF; DNA: TGTGCCAGTAGTATAGTGCGGGGACCCTCCTACGAGCAGTACTTC
V: TRBV18; J: TRBJ1-5; size: once; D: -; length: 15; CDR3: CASSPPGHRNQPQHF; DNA: TGTGCCAGCTCACCGCCGGGACACCGCAATCAGCCCCAGCATTTT
V: TRBV7-8; J: TRBJ1-1; size: -; D: -; length: 11; CDR3: CASRRDNEAFF; DNA: TGTGCCAGCCGGAGGGACAATGAAGCTTTCTTT
V: TRBV5-4; J: TRBJ2-7; size: -; D: -; length: 13; CDR3: CASSFDSKYEQYF; DNA: TGTGCCAGCAGCTTCGACAGCAAATACGAGCAGTACTTC
V: TRBV6-5; J: TRBJ1-5; size: -; D: TRBD1; length: 15; CDR3: CASSRQGLSNQPQHF; DNA: TGTGCCAGCAGTCGACAGGGATTAAGCAATCAGCCCCAGCATTTT
V: TRBV6-6; J: TRBJ1-1; size: -; D: -; length: 12; CDR3: CASRSGLTEAFF; DNA: TGTGCCAGCAGGTCCGGCCTGACTGAAGCTTTCTTT
V: TRBV2; J: TRBJ1-5; size: -; D: TRBD1; length: 12; CDR3: CASSPWTGGQHF; DNA: TGTGCCAGCAGCCCCTGGACAGGGGGCCAGCATTTT
V: TRBV30; J: TRBJ1-6; size: -; D: -; length: 14; CDR3: CAWSVSGANSPLHF; DNA: TGTGCCTGGAGTGTATCGGGGGCGAATTCACCCCTCCACTTT
V: TRBV2; J: TRBJ1-5; size: -; D: -; length: 13; CDR3: CASSQERNQPQHF; DNA: TGTGCCAGCAGTCAAGAACGTAATCAGCCCCAGCATTTT
V: TRBV19; J: TRBJ1-5; size: -; D: -; length: 12; CDR3: CASSKEDQPQHF; DNA: TGTGCCAGTAGTAAAGAGGATCAGCCCCAGCATTTT
V: TRBV28; J: TRBJ1-6; size: once; D: -; length: 15; CDR3: CASSIPRLNNSPLHF; DNA: TGTGCCAGCAGTATTCCCCGCTTGAATAATTCACCCCTCCACTTT
V: TRBV7-2; J: TRBJ2-3; size: -; D: -; length: 16; CDR3: CASSFGFAVATDTQYF; DNA: TGTGCCAGCAGCTTTGGTTTTGCGGTTGCCACAGATACGCAGTATTTT
V: TRBV5-1; J: TRBJ1-1; size: -; D: -; length: 16; CDR3: CASSLDADFMNTEAFF; DNA: TGCGCCAGCAGCTTGGATGCCGATTTCATGAACACTGAAGCTTTCTTT
V: TRBV2; J: TRBJ2-7; size: -; D: TRBD1; length: 15; CDR3: CASSEEVTGVGEQYF; DNA: TGTGCCAGCAGTGAAGAGGTGACAGGGGTAGGCGAGCAGTACTTC
V: TRBV2; J: TRBJ1-4; size: few; D: -; length: 15; CDR3: CASRFTDGNNEKLFF; DNA: TGTGCCAGTCGGTTTACGGACGGTAATAATGAAAAACTGTTTTTT